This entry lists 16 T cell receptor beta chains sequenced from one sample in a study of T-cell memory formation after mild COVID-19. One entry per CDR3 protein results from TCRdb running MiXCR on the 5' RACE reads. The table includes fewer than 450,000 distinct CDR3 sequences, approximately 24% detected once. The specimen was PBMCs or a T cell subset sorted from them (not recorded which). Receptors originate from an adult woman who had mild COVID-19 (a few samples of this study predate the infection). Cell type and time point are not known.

CDR3 nucleotide sequence: TGTGCCAGCAGCCCGGGGACGTTACGCACAGATACGCAGTATTTT. Its translation is CASSPGTLRTDTQYF. The rearrangement links TRBV7-9 to TRBJ2-3; D could derive from TRBD1 or TRBD2 (5 bases each). V dropped 5 bases and J dropped 1 base, with 13 bases sitting between them. The length of the CDR3 is 15 residues. Germline V CDR1 and CDR2: SEHNR, FQNEAQ (reference sequence).

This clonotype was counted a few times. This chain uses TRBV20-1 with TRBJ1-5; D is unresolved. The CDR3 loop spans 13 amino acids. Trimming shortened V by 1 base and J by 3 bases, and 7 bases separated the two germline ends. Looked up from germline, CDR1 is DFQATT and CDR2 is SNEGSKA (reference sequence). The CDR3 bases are TGCAGTGCTAGAGCAGCTTTCAATCAGCCCCAGCATTTT. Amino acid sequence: CSARAAFNQPQHF.

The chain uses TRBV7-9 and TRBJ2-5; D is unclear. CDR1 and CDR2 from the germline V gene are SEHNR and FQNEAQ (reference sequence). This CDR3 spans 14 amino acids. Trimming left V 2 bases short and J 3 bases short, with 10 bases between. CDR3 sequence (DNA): TGTGCCAGCAGCTTAACGCCCGAAAAAGAGACCCAGTACTTC. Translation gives CASSLTPEKETQYF. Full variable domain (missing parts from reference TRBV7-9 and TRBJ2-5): DTGVSQNPRHKITKRGQNVTFRCDPISEHNRLYWYRQTLGQGPEFLTYFQNEAQLEKSRLLSDRFSAERPKGSFSTLEIQRTEQGDSAMYLCASSLTPEKETQYFGPGTRLLVL.

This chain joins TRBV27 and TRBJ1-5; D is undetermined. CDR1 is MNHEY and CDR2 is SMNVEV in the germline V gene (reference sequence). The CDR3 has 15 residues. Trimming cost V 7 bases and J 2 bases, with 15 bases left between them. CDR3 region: CASKDYAEGNQPQHF. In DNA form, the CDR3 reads TGTGCCAGCAAAGATTATGCGGAGGGCAATCAGCCCCAGCATTTT.

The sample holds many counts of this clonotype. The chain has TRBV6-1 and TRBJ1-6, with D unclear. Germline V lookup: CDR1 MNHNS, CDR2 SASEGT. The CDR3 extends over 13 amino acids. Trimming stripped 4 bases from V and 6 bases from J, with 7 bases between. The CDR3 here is CASSGGINSPLHF. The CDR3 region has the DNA TGTGCCAGCAGTGGCGGGATTAATTCACCCCTCCACTTT.

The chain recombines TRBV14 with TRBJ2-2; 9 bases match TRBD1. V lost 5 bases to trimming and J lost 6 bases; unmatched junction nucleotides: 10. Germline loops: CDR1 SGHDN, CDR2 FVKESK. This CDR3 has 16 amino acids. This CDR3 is CASSIRDRDWSGELFF. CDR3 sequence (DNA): TGTGCCAGCAGCATCCGGGACAGGGATTGGTCCGGGGAGCTGTTTTTT.

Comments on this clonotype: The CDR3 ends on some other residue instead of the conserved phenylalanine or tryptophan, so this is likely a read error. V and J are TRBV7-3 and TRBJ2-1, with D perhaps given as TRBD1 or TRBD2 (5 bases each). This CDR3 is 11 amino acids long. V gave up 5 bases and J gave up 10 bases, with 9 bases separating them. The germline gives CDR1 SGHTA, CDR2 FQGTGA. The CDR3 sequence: CASSPGREQFY. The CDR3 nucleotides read TGTGCCAGCAGCCCGGGACGGGAGCAGTTCTAC.

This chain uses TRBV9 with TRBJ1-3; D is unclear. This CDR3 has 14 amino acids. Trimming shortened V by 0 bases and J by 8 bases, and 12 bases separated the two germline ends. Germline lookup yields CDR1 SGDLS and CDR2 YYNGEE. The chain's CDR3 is CASSVGKAWDTIYF. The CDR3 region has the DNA TGTGCCAGCAGCGTAGGCAAGGCTTGGGACACCATATATTTT.

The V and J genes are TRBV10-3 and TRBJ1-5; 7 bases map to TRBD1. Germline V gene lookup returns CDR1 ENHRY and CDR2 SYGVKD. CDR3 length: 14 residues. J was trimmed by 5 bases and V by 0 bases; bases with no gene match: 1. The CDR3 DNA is TGTGCCATCAGTGAGTCGGGACAGTATCAGCCCCAGCATTTT. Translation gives CAISESGQYQPQHF.

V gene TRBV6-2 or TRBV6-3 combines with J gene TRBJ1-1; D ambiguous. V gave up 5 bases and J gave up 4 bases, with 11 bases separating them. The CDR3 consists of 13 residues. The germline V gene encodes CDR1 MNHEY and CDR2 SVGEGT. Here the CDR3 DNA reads TGTGCCAGCAGTCTTCGACACTTCACTGAAGCTTTCTTT. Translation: CASSLRHFTEAFF.

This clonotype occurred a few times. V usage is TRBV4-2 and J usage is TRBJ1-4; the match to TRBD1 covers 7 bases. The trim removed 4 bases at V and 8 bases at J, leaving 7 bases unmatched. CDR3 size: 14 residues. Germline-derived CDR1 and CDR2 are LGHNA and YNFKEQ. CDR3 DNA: TGTGCCAGCAGCCGAACAGGGGTGAGAGAAAAACTGTTTTTT. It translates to CASSRTGVREKLFF.

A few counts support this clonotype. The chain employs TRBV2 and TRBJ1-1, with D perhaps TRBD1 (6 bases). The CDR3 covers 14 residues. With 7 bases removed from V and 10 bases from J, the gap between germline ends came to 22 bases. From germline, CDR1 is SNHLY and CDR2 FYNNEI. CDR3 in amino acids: CASTPGGGGRRAFF. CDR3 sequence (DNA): TGTGCCAGCACCCCTGGGGGTGGGGGGCGCAGAGCTTTCTTT.

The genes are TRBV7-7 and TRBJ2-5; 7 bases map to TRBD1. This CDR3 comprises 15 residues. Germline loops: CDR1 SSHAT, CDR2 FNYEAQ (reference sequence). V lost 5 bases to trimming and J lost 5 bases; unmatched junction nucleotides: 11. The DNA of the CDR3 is TGTGCCAGCAGCCCTAAGACAGGGTTGGTGGAGACCCAGTACTTC. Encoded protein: CASSPKTGLVETQYF.

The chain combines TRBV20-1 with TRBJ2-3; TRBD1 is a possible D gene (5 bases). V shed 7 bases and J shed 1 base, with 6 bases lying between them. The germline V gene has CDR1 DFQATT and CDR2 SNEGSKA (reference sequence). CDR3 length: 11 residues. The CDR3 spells CSGGGTDTQYF. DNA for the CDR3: TGCAGTGGGGGCGGCACAGATACGCAGTATTTT.

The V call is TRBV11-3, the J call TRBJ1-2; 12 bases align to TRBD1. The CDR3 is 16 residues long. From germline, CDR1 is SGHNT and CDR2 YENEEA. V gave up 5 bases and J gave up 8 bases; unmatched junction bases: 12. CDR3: CASSVGTGGARQGYTF. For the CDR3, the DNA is TGTGCCAGCAGCGTCGGGACAGGGGGCGCGAGGCAGGGCTACACCTTC.

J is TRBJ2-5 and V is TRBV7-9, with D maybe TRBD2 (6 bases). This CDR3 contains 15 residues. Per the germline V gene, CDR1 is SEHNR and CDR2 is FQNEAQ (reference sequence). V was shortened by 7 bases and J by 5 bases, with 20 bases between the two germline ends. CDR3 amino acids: CASTPSGLRVETQYF. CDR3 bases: TGTGCCAGCACCCCCTCGGGACTCCGCGTGGAGACCCAGTACTTC.